This T cell receptor beta chain is from a study of blood T cell repertoires in COVID-19. Whole-study context: Researchers got acute and convalescent COVID-19 samples from the United States, Italy and Spain. Sources were T cells, B-cell-depleted T cells, or PBMCs; the material itself was cDNA or gDNA.

V was pared by 0 bases and J by 2 bases, with 15 bases between. Germline-derived CDR1 and CDR2 are LGHDT and YNNKEL (reference sequence). This CDR3 region has 17 residues. As handled by the study authors: Scientists estimated how many nucleated cells there were by amplifying reference gene primers. Using immunoSEQ multiplex PCR, the repertoire was profiled, and TCRdb retains in-frame clones only, with some absent. From that table come the V and J calls and clone size; the DNA was used to work out D and trimming. The sample gives 200,000 or so clones, 80% to 85% of which show up once; roughly 2.3% is in the top ten.

The genes are TRBV3-1 (or the pseudogene TRBV3-2) and TRBJ2-3; TRBD2 is a possible D gene (5 bases). What was sequenced was peripheral blood. This sequence originates from a woman between 55 and 75 years old with acute or convalescent COVID-19. CDR3: CASSQDPRGRPTDTQYF. The DNA for the CDR3 is TGTGCCAGCAGCCAAGACCCAAGAGGGAGACCCACAGATACGCAGTATTTT.